The clone carrying this T cell receptor beta chain was seen a few times. Its antigen is as yet unknown. The sample belongs to a study of regulatory T cells in long-lasting Graves disease. Study at large: Freshly diagnosed Graves' patients had used antithyroid drugs for under 3 months.

Study conclusions and caveats: TRBV28 was favored in persistent disease, as were TRBJ1-2 and TRBJ2-5.

The time point was: newly diagnosed GD, antithyroid drugs for less than 3 months. From RNA extracted from PBMCs, the TCR library was made. V was pared by 1 base and J by 8 bases, with 7 bases of the junction left unmatched. CDR1 and CDR2 (germline): SGHTA, FQGNSA. CDR3 length: 15 residues. Assembly of TCR beta libraries relied on iRepertoire HTBI primers together with Arm-PCR of CDR3 regions. TCRdb called the multiplex PCR reads again in MiXCR, with one record for every CDR3 protein. Among around 500,000 distinct CDR3 sequences, less than 15% were seen once, and the ten largest hold roughly a tenth. The sample was also linked to a second study, of T cells in Graves' hyperthyroidism and ophthalmopathy. As reported in that work: Newly diagnosed hyperthyroidism patients aged 18 to 65 years had disease lasting under 2 months.

J is TRBJ1-3 and V is TRBV7-2, with 8 bases identical to TRBD1. The specimen comprised peripheral blood mononuclear cells (PBMCs), sampled at new diagnosis, from a patient treated with antithyroid drugs. This TCR was sampled from a man aged 30-40 years with Graves disease. CDR3 region: CASSLVGQGRDTIYF. CDR3 nucleotides: TGTGCCAGCAGCTTAGTCGGACAGGGTAGAGACACCATATATTTT.